The rows below give T cell receptor beta chains drawn from one sample of a study of shared clonotypes between healthy human individuals. Assay used: immunoSEQ multiplex PCR; TCRdb lists only in-frame clones, some missing. This sample yields over 2 million clones, of which just under 95% are seen a single time; 0.3% to 0.45% belongs to the top ten. Sequenced input: naive CD4+ T cells from PBMCs. These receptors were collected from a man aged 18 to 29 in good health. Some clones in this sample may be carry-over from other donors' samples. The CDR3 runs from the conserved cysteine through the conserved F or W. Fields, in order: D gene, V gene, J gene, clone size, CDR3 DNA, CDR3 protein. D genes are given only for firm matches. Part of the rows lack a size; the others show once, few, many or a class for expanded clones.

d_gene: NA
v_gene: TRBV21-1
j_gene: TRBJ2-7
abundance: NA
CDR3nt: TGTGCCAGCAGCAAAGTTGTATCCTACGAGCAGTACTTC
CDR3aa: CASSKVVSYEQYF

d_gene: NA
v_gene: TRBV5-4
j_gene: TRBJ2-5
abundance: NA
CDR3nt: TGTGCCAGCGATAAGCAGGGGAGACAAGAGACCCAGTACTTC
CDR3aa: CASDKQGRQETQYF

d_gene: TRBD2
v_gene: TRBV4-1
j_gene: TRBJ2-1
abundance: NA
CDR3nt: TGCGCCAGCAGCCAACCGGGACTAGCGGGAGGGCGCAATGAGCAGTTCTTC
CDR3aa: CASSQPGLAGGRNEQFF

d_gene: NA
v_gene: TRBV30
j_gene: TRBJ2-5
abundance: NA
CDR3nt: TGTGCCTGGAGTGTAGGGTGGTCCGGGGGCATTGGGGAGACCCAGTACTTC
CDR3aa: CAWSVGWSGGIGETQYF

d_gene: NA
v_gene: TRBV30
j_gene: TRBJ2-7
abundance: NA
CDR3nt: TGTGCCTGGACGAACGGCGGAACCTACGAGCAGTACTTC
CDR3aa: CAWTNGGTYEQYF

d_gene: NA
v_gene: TRBV5-6
j_gene: TRBJ2-6
abundance: NA
CDR3nt: TGTGCCAGCAGCTTGATGGGGCTTAGAGGGGCCAACGTCCTGACTTTC
CDR3aa: CASSLMGLRGANVLTF

d_gene: NA
v_gene: TRBV19
j_gene: TRBJ1-1
abundance: NA
CDR3nt: TGTGCCAGTAGGGGAGACAGAGTGAACACTGAAGCTTTCTTT
CDR3aa: CASRGDRVNTEAFF

d_gene: TRBD2
v_gene: TRBV5-4
j_gene: TRBJ2-7
abundance: NA
CDR3nt: TGTGCCAGCAGCCTTGCTAGCGGGAGTTCTCGCGAGCAGTACTTC
CDR3aa: CASSLASGSSREQYF

d_gene: TRBD2
v_gene: TRBV27
j_gene: TRBJ2-1
abundance: NA
CDR3nt: TGTGCCAGCAGTTTGAATAGCGGGACCTACAATGAGCAGTTCTTC
CDR3aa: CASSLNSGTYNEQFF

d_gene: NA
v_gene: TRBV2
j_gene: TRBJ2-3
abundance: NA
CDR3nt: TGTGCCAGCAGGCCGTGGGATACGCAGTATTTT
CDR3aa: CASRPWDTQYF

d_gene: NA
v_gene: TRBV30
j_gene: TRBJ2-1
abundance: NA
CDR3nt: TGTGCCTGGAGTGTACGAGCATCGGATGAGCAGTTCTTC
CDR3aa: CAWSVRASDEQFF

d_gene: NA
v_gene: TRBV5-4
j_gene: TRBJ2-3
abundance: NA
CDR3nt: TGTGCCAGCAGCTTCGACGGAAACACAGATACGCAGTATTTT
CDR3aa: CASSFDGNTDTQYF

d_gene: NA
v_gene: TRBV7-3
j_gene: TRBJ2-5
abundance: NA
CDR3nt: TGTGCCAGCAGCTTTACAGCTCAAGAGACCCAGTACTTC
CDR3aa: CASSFTAQETQYF

d_gene: TRBD2
v_gene: TRBV30
j_gene: TRBJ2-1
abundance: NA
CDR3nt: TGTGCCTGGAACCGGGGGGAGGTGTACAATGAGCAGTTCTTC
CDR3aa: CAWNRGEVYNEQFF

d_gene: NA
v_gene: TRBV30
j_gene: TRBJ1-1
abundance: few
CDR3nt: TGTGCCTGGAGTGTAGACAGGAACACTGAAGCTTTCTTT
CDR3aa: CAWSVDRNTEAFF

d_gene: TRBD2
v_gene: TRBV11-2
j_gene: TRBJ2-7
abundance: NA
CDR3nt: TGTGCCAGCAGACCCATCGCGGGACTAGCGGGATCGCAGTACTTC
CDR3aa: CASRPIAGLAGSQYF

d_gene: TRBD2
v_gene: TRBV7-9
j_gene: TRBJ2-3
abundance: NA
CDR3nt: TGTGCCAGCAGCTTAGAGGGCGGTAGCGGGCCACCCACAGATACGCAGTATTTT
CDR3aa: CASSLEGGSGPPTDTQYF

d_gene: NA
v_gene: TRBV30
j_gene: TRBJ1-3
abundance: NA
CDR3nt: TGTGCCTGGAGTGTCCAGGGAAACACCATATATTTT
CDR3aa: CAWSVQGNTIYF

d_gene: TRBD2
v_gene: TRBV7-8
j_gene: TRBJ2-7
abundance: NA
CDR3nt: TGTGCCAGCAGCTTAGCCGGGACTAGACGAGGAGAGCAGTACTTC
CDR3aa: CASSLAGTRRGEQYF

d_gene: NA
v_gene: TRBV4-1
j_gene: TRBJ2-7
abundance: NA
CDR3nt: TGCGCCAGCAGCCAAGCGGACCTCCACGAGCAGTACTTC
CDR3aa: CASSQADLHEQYF

d_gene: NA
v_gene: TRBV5-1
j_gene: TRBJ2-1
abundance: NA
CDR3nt: TGCGCCAGCAGCCGACCTGCAGATGAGCAGTTCTTC
CDR3aa: CASSRPADEQFF

d_gene: NA
v_gene: TRBV14
j_gene: TRBJ2-1
abundance: NA
CDR3nt: TGTGCCAGCAGCCTATACAATGAGCAGTTCTTC
CDR3aa: CASSLYNEQFF

d_gene: TRBD2
v_gene: TRBV11-2
j_gene: TRBJ2-1
abundance: NA
CDR3nt: TGTGCCAGCAGCCCAATTGGGCTAGCGGGAGACAATGAGCAGTTCTTC
CDR3aa: CASSPIGLAGDNEQFF

d_gene: NA
v_gene: TRBV20-1
j_gene: TRBJ2-7
abundance: NA
CDR3nt: TGCAGCGCTAGAGGAACACGGGTCTGGCACTTC
CDR3aa: CSARGTRVWHF

d_gene: TRBD2
v_gene: TRBV7-8
j_gene: TRBJ2-1
abundance: NA
CDR3nt: TGTGCCACCTCTTCCCCAAAGCGGGGGGTCTACAATGAGCAGTTCTTC
CDR3aa: CATSSPKRGVYNEQFF

d_gene: NA
v_gene: TRBV11-2
j_gene: TRBJ1-2
abundance: NA
CDR3nt: TGTGCCAGCAGCTCAACACGAGGGGACTATGGCTACACCTTC
CDR3aa: CASSSTRGDYGYTF

d_gene: TRBD2
v_gene: TRBV5-1
j_gene: TRBJ2-7
abundance: NA
CDR3nt: TGCGCCAGCAGCTTGGTTCCTAGCGGGAGCCCTCACGAGCAGTACTTC
CDR3aa: CASSLVPSGSPHEQYF

d_gene: NA
v_gene: TRBV18
j_gene: TRBJ1-4
abundance: NA
CDR3nt: TGTGCCAGCTCACCAACTAACAGGGAGAATGAAAAACTGTTTTTT
CDR3aa: CASSPTNRENEKLFF

d_gene: NA
v_gene: TRBV15
j_gene: TRBJ2-3
abundance: NA
CDR3nt: TGTGCCACCAGCAGAGGGATGTTTGATACGCAGTATTTT
CDR3aa: CATSRGMFDTQYF

d_gene: NA
v_gene: TRBV7-9
j_gene: TRBJ1-1
abundance: NA
CDR3nt: TGTGCCAGCAGCTTTAGGTTAAGGGACACTGAAGCTTTCTTT
CDR3aa: CASSFRLRDTEAFF

d_gene: NA
v_gene: TRBV7-9
j_gene: TRBJ1-1
abundance: NA
CDR3nt: TGTGCCAGCGGCGCTGGGGGGTACACTGAAGCTTTCTTT
CDR3aa: CASGAGGYTEAFF

d_gene: NA
v_gene: TRBV5-1
j_gene: TRBJ2-1
abundance: once
CDR3nt: TGCGCCAGCAGTTTTCTAGCTGCCAGCTCCTACAATGAGCAGTTCTTC
CDR3aa: CASSFLAASSYNEQFF

d_gene: NA
v_gene: TRBV28
j_gene: TRBJ2-7
abundance: NA
CDR3nt: TGTGCCAGCAGTTTTTGGGCGGTCACCTACGAGCAGTACTTC
CDR3aa: CASSFWAVTYEQYF

d_gene: NA
v_gene: TRBV18
j_gene: TRBJ2-3
abundance: NA
CDR3nt: TGTGCCAGCTCACCTGTTCTGGGACCCACAGATACGCAGTATTTT
CDR3aa: CASSPVLGPTDTQYF

d_gene: NA
v_gene: TRBV7-9
j_gene: TRBJ2-3
abundance: NA
CDR3nt: TGTGCCAGCAGCTTAGCTCGGGGAGATACGCAGTATTTT
CDR3aa: CASSLARGDTQYF

d_gene: NA
v_gene: TRBV2
j_gene: TRBJ1-1
abundance: few
CDR3nt: TGTGCCAGCAGTGTTTATGGGAACACTGAAGCTTTCTTT
CDR3aa: CASSVYGNTEAFF

d_gene: NA
v_gene: TRBV19
j_gene: TRBJ1-2
abundance: NA
CDR3nt: TGTGCCAGTAGTATAGATCGCAGTGGCTACACCTTC
CDR3aa: CASSIDRSGYTF

d_gene: TRBD2
v_gene: TRBV5-1
j_gene: TRBJ2-3
abundance: NA
CDR3nt: TGCGCCAGCAGCGCCGGCCTAGCGGGAGTTGGAGATACGCAGTATTTT
CDR3aa: CASSAGLAGVGDTQYF

d_gene: TRBD2
v_gene: TRBV27
j_gene: TRBJ2-7
abundance: NA
CDR3nt: TGTGCCAGCAGCCGAAACGGACTAGCGGCCGAGCAGTACTTC
CDR3aa: CASSRNGLAAEQYF

d_gene: TRBD2
v_gene: TRBV19
j_gene: TRBJ2-5
abundance: NA
CDR3nt: TGTGCCAGTAGTTCTAGCGGGGCACTCCAAGAGACCCAGTACTTC
CDR3aa: CASSSSGALQETQYF

d_gene: TRBD1
v_gene: TRBV6-6
j_gene: TRBJ2-7
abundance: NA
CDR3nt: TGTGCCAGCAGTTTGGACAGGAACTACGAGCAGTACTTC
CDR3aa: CASSLDRNYEQYF